This note documents a single TCR beta chain sequence. The antigen remains undetermined. The time point denotes: patch test 3, about 24 weeks after DPC sensitization. The treatment is: therapeutic diphenylcyclopropenone sensitization with weekly scalp DPC. One entry per CDR3 protein, called by TCRdb with MiXCR from the RACE reads. This table has more than 45,000 distinct CDR3 sequences, approximately 13% appearing once. This sample stems from a study of human T cells and chemical hapten exposure. Study-wide findings and caveats: DPC sensitization left the count of TCRs above 1 in 1000 unchanged.

CDR3 length equals 14 residues. Looked up from germline, CDR1 is SGHNT and CDR2 is YYREEE (reference sequence). The V and J ends lost 1 base and 7 bases respectively, with 12 bases between them. The J gene is TRBJ2-1, the V gene TRBV5-4, with D maybe TRBD1 (6 bases). This sequence was found in a man younger than 45 with alopecia areata. Some clones in this sample may be carry-over from other donors' samples. The sample was whole blood, taken in connection with sensitization to the hapten diphenylcyclopropenone (DPC). This CDR3 is CASSLRGQGNEQFF. The CDR3 coding sequence is TGTGCCAGCAGCTTGAGGGGTCAGGGGAATGAGCAGTTCTTC.